One and the same sample provided the 27 T cell receptor beta chains below, sequenced in a study of regulatory T cells in long-lasting Graves disease. This sample's time point: newly diagnosed GD, antithyroid drugs for less than 3 months. PBMCs provided the RNA from which the TCR library was made. The TCR beta library used iRepertoire HTBI primers with Arm-PCR amplification of CDR3. TCRdb used MiXCR to reprocess the multiplex PCR reads, holding one entry per CDR3 protein. The sample lists under 700,000 distinct CDR3 sequences, about 16% occurring once. Another study also made use of these data, one on T cells in Graves' hyperthyroidism and ophthalmopathy.

This specimen consisted of peripheral blood mononuclear cells (PBMCs), obtained at new diagnosis, from a patient treated with antithyroid drugs. Receptors originate from a woman aged 40-60 years with Graves disease.

This clonotype has ten or more counts. The V and J genes are TRBV28 and TRBJ2-3; D gene unclear. Trimming cost V 5 bases and J 5 bases, with 11 bases left between them. CDR3 size: 13 residues. From germline, CDR1 is MDHEN and CDR2 SYDVKM. The CDR3 here is CASSPHSLDTQYF. In nucleotides, the CDR3 is TGTGCCAGCAGTCCCCATTCACTAGATACGCAGTATTTT.

This clonotype has a handful of counts. V is TRBV10-1 and J is TRBJ2-5; D is ambiguous. V was shortened by 3 bases and J by 4 bases, with 9 bases between the two germline ends. Germline values: CDR1 WNHNN, CDR2 SYGVQD (reference sequence). The CDR3 is made up of 13 amino acids. CDR3 sequence: CASSDTGGETQYF. CDR3 coding DNA: TGCGCCAGCAGTGATACCGGTGGAGAGACCCAGTACTTC.

The rearrangement uses TRBV7-9 and TRBJ1-1; weak D call: TRBD1 (5 bases). Germline loops: CDR1 SEHNR, CDR2 FQNEAQ (reference sequence). V gave up 7 bases and J gave up 0 bases, with 15 bases separating them. This CDR3 contains 15 residues. For the CDR3, the DNA is TGTGCCAGCACTCCCTTCGGGGGGATGAACACTGAAGCTTTCTTT. Its protein is CASTPFGGMNTEAFF.

In its sample, this clonotype was seen many times. The CDR3 nucleotides read TGTGCCAGCAGTGCGGACAGGGGGCACCAGCCCCAGCATTTT. Its protein is CASSADRGHQPQHF. The chain combines TRBV6-1 with TRBJ1-5; 11 bases are a match to TRBD1. Losses at the gene ends were 4 bases for V and 7 bases for J; bases not matched to a gene: 3. This CDR3 is built from 14 residues. The germline V gene has CDR1 MNHNS and CDR2 SASEGT.

This clonotype was counted ten times or more. This chain joins TRBV2 and TRBJ1-2; D unclear. In germline, CDR1 is SNHLY, CDR2 FYNNEI. Trimming shortened V by 4 bases and J by 4 bases, and 16 bases separated the two germline ends. The CDR3 spans 15 residues. CDR3 amino acids: CASSVRYSQGYGYTF. As DNA, the CDR3 is TGTGCCAGCAGTGTAAGATACAGTCAAGGCTATGGCTACACCTTC.

This clonotype came up a few times. The chain has TRBV4-2 and TRBJ1-5; perhaps TRBD1 as D (5 bases). Germline values: CDR1 LGHNA, CDR2 YNFKEQ. The CDR3 runs 17 residues. V was clipped by 3 bases and J by 0 bases, with 15 bases between them. The CDR3 loop reads CASSQEVGTYSNQPQHF. In DNA form, the CDR3 reads TGTGCCAGCAGCCAGGAGGTGGGGACGTATAGCAATCAGCCCCAGCATTTT.

This clonotype was recorded at least ten times. This rearrangement joins TRBV15 to TRBJ2-1, with 12 positions matching TRBD2. Trimming cost V 1 base and J 4 bases; bases outside gene matches: 2. Germline CDR1 and CDR2: LNHNV and YYDKDF (reference sequence). This CDR3 contains 16 residues. The CDR3: CATSRGGLAGYNEQFF. CDR3 bases: TGTGCCACCAGCAGAGGTGGACTAGCGGGGTACAATGAGCAGTTCTTC.

This clonotype was detected a few times. V and J are TRBV2 and TRBJ2-7; 12 bases are a match to TRBD2. The germline gives CDR1 SNHLY, CDR2 FYNNEI. V lost 5 bases and J lost 3; bases outside the gene matches: 2. This CDR3 comprises 14 residues. CDR3 sequence reads: CASSSSGGVYEQYF. The CDR3 DNA is TGTGCCAGCAGTTCTAGCGGGGGGGTCTACGAGCAGTACTTC.

Ten or more counts support this clonotype. This chain joins TRBV2 and TRBJ2-2; D ambiguous. CDR1 and CDR2 (germline): SNHLY, FYNNEI. Trimming shortened V by 4 bases and J by 0 bases, and 12 bases separated the two germline ends. The CDR3 is made up of 16 amino acids. The CDR3 sequence is CASSVGLLANTGELFF. The CDR3 region has the DNA TGTGCCAGCAGTGTAGGCCTTCTAGCGAACACCGGGGAGCTGTTTTTT.

Comment on this clonotype: A much larger clone differs from this one at a single base, so this may be a read error. The chain has TRBV27 and TRBJ1-2; no definite D call. Germline V gene lookup returns CDR1 MNHEY and CDR2 SMNVEV (reference sequence). The V end was cut by 7 bases, the J end by 0 bases, with 12 bases between. The CDR3 has 14 amino acids. The CDR3 nucleotides read TGTGCCAGCACCCGAGGCAACTCTAACTATGGCTACACCTTC. This sequence encodes CASTRGNSNYGYTF.

This rearrangement joins TRBV6-1 to TRBJ1-6; D is uncertain. The CDR3 has 13 amino acids. Germline CDR1 reads MNHNS; CDR2 reads SASEGT. Trimming took 6 bases from V and 5 from J, leaving 8 bases between them. CDR3 DNA: TGTGCCAGCAGCCGCCTTGATAATTCACCCCTCCACTTT. As protein: CASSRLDNSPLHF.

V gene TRBV6-5 combines with J gene TRBJ2-2, with D unclear. This CDR3 region has 15 residues. Germline CDR1 reads MNHEY; CDR2 reads SVGAGI. V was shortened by 2 bases and J by 3 bases, with 10 bases between the two germline ends. The CDR3 DNA reads TGTGCCAGCAGTTACCCCCCGCCCGACACCGGGGAGCTGTTTTTT. Its protein is CASSYPPPDTGELFF.

This clonotype was seen at least ten times. The V and J genes are TRBV27 and TRBJ1-5; no clear D gene. The CDR3 totals 13 residues. Trimming left V 6 bases short and J 6 bases short, with 12 bases between. CDR1 MNHEY and CDR2 SMNVEV come from the germline V gene (reference sequence). The DNA for the CDR3 is TGTGCCAGCAGATTCGCTTTGGGTCAGCCCCAGCATTTT. The encoded protein is CASRFALGQPQHF.

CDR3 amino acids: CASSVPVGTGRYEQYF. CDR3 in DNA: TGTGCCAGCAGTGTACCAGTCGGGACAGGGAGATACGAGCAGTACTTC. The V and J genes are TRBV6-1 and TRBJ2-7; 9 bases are a match to TRBD1. Germline V gene data show CDR1 as MNHNS and CDR2 as SASEGT. The CDR3 totals 16 residues. Trimming removed 4 bases from V and 4 bases from J; junction bases left unmatched: 11.

This clonotype was recorded at least ten times. The CDR3 is CASSELSNQPQHF. DNA for the CDR3: TGTGCCAGCAGTGAACTGAGCAATCAGCCCCAGCATTTT. The chain uses TRBV6-1 and TRBJ1-5; no clear D gene. The CDR3 is 13 amino acids. Trimming shortened V by 2 bases and J by 1 base, and 3 bases separated the two germline ends. Germline CDR1 reads MNHNS; CDR2 reads SASEGT.

DNA for the CDR3: TGTGCCAGCTCACCGGGCAGGTGGGTTGGGAACACTGAAGCTTTCTTT. It is translated as CASSPGRWVGNTEAFF. This rearrangement joins TRBV18 to TRBJ1-1; D gene unclear. CDR3 size: 16 residues. Trimming left V 3 bases short and J 1 base short, with 15 bases between. Germline-derived CDR1 and CDR2 are KGHSH and LQKENI. The variable domain in full, with the rest retrieved from reference TRBV18 and TRBJ1-1, is NAGVMQNPRHLVRRRGQEARLRCSPMKGHSHVYWYRQLPEEGLKFMVYLQKENIIDESGMPKERFSAEFPKEGPSILRIQQVVRGDSAAYFCASSPGRWVGNTEAFFGQGTRLTVV.

As concerns this clonotype: A much larger clonotype is one base distant, so this may be a read error. In nucleotides, the CDR3 is TGTGCCAGCTGCCGGGGCGGTGGTCAAGAGACCCAGTACTTC. It specifies CASCRGGGQETQYF. This chain links TRBV12-3 or TRBV12-4 with TRBJ2-5, with D perhaps TRBD1 or TRBD2 (5 bases each). With 8 bases removed from V and 2 bases from J, the gap between germline ends came to 15 bases. The CDR3 sequence is 14 residues long.

This clonotype has more than one count but fewer than ten. The CDR3 nucleotides read TGTGCCAGTTACAGGGGTTACTCTGGGGCCAACGTCCTGACTTTC. Amino acid sequence: CASYRGYSGANVLTF. The chain combines TRBV6-1 with TRBJ2-6; 7 bases agree with TRBD1. CDR1 and CDR2 from the germline V gene are MNHNS and SASEGT. V dropped 9 bases and J dropped 0; count of bases not matched to a gene: 5. The CDR3 runs to 15 residues.

This clonotype was detected ten times or more. This chain joins TRBV20-1 and TRBJ2-3; a possible D gene is TRBD2 (5 bases). The V gene lost 5 bases and the J gene lost 0 bases, with 12 bases spanning the gap. The CDR3 contains 14 residues. CDR1 is DFQATT, CDR2 SNEGSKA, per germline (reference sequence). In nucleotides, the CDR3 is TGCAGTGCTCGCGCCCGGACTAGCACAGATACGCAGTATTTT. Its protein is CSARARTSTDTQYF.

The table lists this clonotype with many counts. This rearrangement joins TRBV2 to TRBJ2-1; tentatively, D is TRBD1 (6 bases). V gave up 6 bases and J gave up 7 bases, with 13 bases separating them. This CDR3 contains 13 residues. CDR1 is SNHLY, CDR2 FYNNEI, per germline. The CDR3 DNA sequence: TGTGCCAGCAGCTCACAGGGTTGGAATGAGCAGTTCTTC. Its translation: CASSSQGWNEQFF.

This chain joins TRBV7-2 and TRBJ1-2, with D hard to call. Trimming left V 1 base short and J 10 bases short, with 7 bases between. This CDR3 contains 11 residues. Per germline, CDR1 SGHTA and CDR2 FQGNSA. CDR3 DNA sequence: TGTGCCAGCAGCTTAGAGAGGGTCTACACCTTC. It is translated as CASSLERVYTF.

The rearrangement uses TRBV11-2 and TRBJ1-1; no reliable D call. Germline V gene data show CDR1 as SGHAT and CDR2 as FQNNGV. Trimming took 1 base from V and 4 from J, leaving 16 bases between them. This CDR3 region has 16 residues. In DNA, the CDR3 is TGTGCCAGCAGCTTAGGGCCTCTCCCCTCCCCCACTGAAGCTTTCTTT. This translates into CASSLGPLPSPTEAFF.

In regard to this clonotype: This may arise from a read error, as a much more abundant clone is one base away. The rearrangement uses TRBV5-1 and TRBJ1-1, with D possibly being TRBD1 (5 bases). Germline CDR1 SGHRS, CDR2 YFSETQ. The CDR3 length is 14 residues. CDR3 loop: CASSDGALNTEASF. CDR3 bases: TGCGCCAGCAGCGACGGGGCGTTGAACACTGAAGCTTCCTTT.

This clonotype was counted at least ten times. The chain couples TRBV9 to TRBJ1-6; maybe TRBD1 (5 bases). CDR3 size: 15 residues. Trimming took off 4 bases at V and 6 bases at J, with 14 bases between the two ends. CDR1 and CDR2 from the germline V gene are SGDLS and YYNGEE. CDR3 in amino acids: CASSSRGTSNSPLHF. In nucleotides, the CDR3 is TGTGCCAGCAGCTCTAGAGGGACCTCTAATTCACCCCTCCACTTT.

In its sample, this clonotype was seen a few times. The V gene is TRBV19, the J gene TRBJ1-2, with D maybe TRBD1 (5 bases). This CDR3 has 14 amino acids. Germline V gene sequence: CDR1 LNHDA, CDR2 SQIVND (reference sequence). With 4 bases removed from V and 4 bases from J, the gap between germline ends came to 13 bases. The CDR3 loop is CASSTRVSGYGYTF. In DNA form, the CDR3 reads TGTGCCAGTAGTACCAGGGTATCAGGCTATGGCTACACCTTC. Using reference TRBV19 and TRBJ1-2 for the parts outside the CDR3, the full variable domain is DGGITQSPKYLFRKEGQNVTLSCEQNLNHDAMYWYRQDPGQGLRLIYYSQIVNDFQKGDIAEGYSVSREKKESFPLTVTSAQKNPTAFYLCASSTRVSGYGYTFGSGTRLTVV.

Regarding this clonotype: Since a much larger clone is just one base distant, this may be a read error. The chain links TRBV30 to TRBJ1-2, with TRBD1 matching over 8 bases. The trim removed 5 bases at V and 2 bases at J, leaving 4 bases unmatched. Germline loops: CDR1 GTSNPN, CDR2 SVGIG (reference sequence). CDR3 length: 13 amino acids. The CDR3 is CAWGRTGNYGYTF. CDR3 coding DNA: TGTGCCTGGGGTCGGACAGGGAACTATGGCTACACCTTC. Together with reference TRBV30 and TRBJ1-2, the CDR3 gives the full variable domain: SQTIHQWPATLVQPVGSPLSLECTVEGTSNPNLYWYRQAAGRGLQLLFYSVGIGQISSEVPQNLSASRPQDRQFILSSKKLLLSDSGFYLCAWGRTGNYGYTFGSGTRLTVV.

Remarks on this clonotype: A much larger clone sits a single nucleotide away, making a read error possible. The rearrangement joins TRBV28 to TRBJ2-5; 7 bases are a match to TRBD1. This CDR3 is built from 14 residues. V lost 6 bases to trimming and J lost 11 bases; unmatched junction nucleotides: 15. The germline V gene encodes CDR1 MDHEN and CDR2 SYDVKM. Here the CDR3 reads CASSSYRGLSEQYF. The CDR3 nucleotides are TGTGCCAGCAGCTCTTACAGGGGATTGAGTGAGCAGTACTTC. Based on the CDR3 plus reference TRBV28 and TRBJ2-5, the full variable domain is DVKVTQSSRYLVKRTGEKVFLECVQDMDHENMFWYRQDPGLGLRLIYFSYDVKMKEKGDIPEGYSVSREKKERFSLILESASTNQTSMYLCASSSYRGLSEQYFGPGTRLLVL.